One T cell receptor (beta chain) is described in this entry. The data originate from a study of monozygotic twins with inflammatory bowel disease. Following a re-call of the 5' RACE reads, TCRdb has one entry per CDR3 protein and lacks DNA. The specimen's table records a few hundred thousand distinct CDR3 sequences. The CDR3 contains 14 residues. From germline, CDR1 is KGHDR and CDR2 SFDVKD. This receptor was taken from a human donor with ulcerative colitis or Crohn's disease, or a healthy co-twin of an affected twin (not recorded which). The chain couples TRBV24-1 to TRBJ2-2; the TRBD1 assignment by TCRdb is unverifiable without DNA. The sample taken for sequencing was blood. Here the CDR3 reads CATSDLQGTGELFF.